These 10 T cell receptor beta chains share one sample of origin, sequenced in a study of T cell repertoires in cytomegalovirus infection. Each CDR3 protein gets one entry after TCRdb re-called the reads with MiXCR. This sample has approximately 700,000 distinct CDR3 sequences; under 40% occur once, and the top ten carry 2.5% to 3%. The specimen was PBMCs. The receptors here all came from a human donor in good health (CMV status not recorded). Some clones in this sample may be carry-over from other donors' samples.

The rearrangement joins TRBV10-3 to TRBJ2-2; D gene unclear. Germline CDR1 and CDR2: ENHRY and SYGVKD. CDR3 length: 12 residues. The V gene lost 4 bases and the J gene lost 2 bases, with 2 bases spanning the gap. This chain's CDR3 is CAISGNTGELFF. DNA for the CDR3: TGTGCCATCAGTGGTAACACCGGGGAGCTGTTTTTT.

The V call is TRBV7-3, the J call TRBJ2-4; TRBD2 is a possible D gene (5 bases). The CDR3 has 15 amino acids. Per germline, CDR1 SGHTA and CDR2 FQGTGA. Trimming removed 3 bases from V and 3 bases from J, with 12 bases in between. Written as DNA, the CDR3 is TGTGCCAGCAGCTTTGGTCACGGAGGCAAAAACATTCAGTACTTC. Its protein product is CASSFGHGGKNIQYF.

The V and J genes are TRBV20-1 and TRBJ2-1; TRBD2 is a possible D gene (5 bases). CDR1 and CDR2 (germline): DFQATT, SNEGSKA (reference sequence). The CDR3 totals 17 residues. Deletions cut 0 bases from V and 0 bases from J, with 15 bases between. The CDR3 DNA follows: TGCAGTGCTAGAGATCCTTACCGGGGTAGCTCCTACAATGAGCAGTTCTTC. This gives the protein CSARDPYRGSSYNEQFF.

The DNA for the CDR3 is TGTGCCAGCAGCTCACAGGGTTGGAACACTGAAGCTTTCTTT. Translated: CASSSQGWNTEAFF. The chain recombines TRBV11-2 with TRBJ1-1; a possible D gene is TRBD1 (6 bases). Trimming removed 4 bases at V and 1 base at J, with 10 bases between. This CDR3 region has 14 residues. Germline V CDR1 and CDR2: SGHAT, FQNNGV.

This clonotype was found a few times. This chain links TRBV28 with TRBJ1-6; D is perhaps TRBD1 (5 bases). Germline lookup yields CDR1 MDHEN and CDR2 SYDVKM. V was trimmed by 11 bases and J by 5 bases, leaving 19 bases between them. This CDR3 has 15 residues. CDR3 region: CAGLPGGGNNSPLHF. CDR3 sequence (DNA): TGTGCCGGTCTACCCGGGGGGGGAAATAATTCACCCCTCCACTTT.

V is TRBV20-1 and J is TRBJ2-5, with 9 bases matching TRBD2. CDR1 DFQATT and CDR2 SNEGSKA come from the germline V gene (reference sequence). CDR3 length: 15 amino acids. The V segment lost 1 base and the J segment 3 bases; nucleotides outside the gene matches: 6. The DNA of the CDR3 is TGCAGTGCTAGAGTTAGACTAGCGGCTGAAGAGACCCAGTACTTC. It translates to CSARVRLAAEETQYF.

The chain links TRBV27 to TRBJ2-1; D is ambiguous. V was clipped by 2 bases and J by 4 bases, with 9 bases between them. Germline V CDR1 and CDR2: MNHEY, SMNVEV (reference sequence). The CDR3 length is 14 residues. The CDR3 region has the DNA TGTGCCAGCAGTTTACATCCCCGGTACAATGAGCAGTTCTTC. It translates to CASSLHPRYNEQFF.

This chain uses TRBV7-2 with TRBJ2-5, with D possibly matching TRBD2 (6 bases). This CDR3 comprises 15 residues. Trimming removed 5 bases from V and 5 bases from J, with 18 bases in between. Germline values: CDR1 SGHTA, CDR2 FQGNSA. The CDR3 region is CASSPQAGMEETQYF. DNA for the CDR3: TGTGCCAGCAGCCCCCAGGCGGGGATGGAGGAGACCCAGTACTTC.

The chain employs TRBV5-4 and TRBJ2-5, with D possibly TRBD1 on 5 matching bases. The CDR3 runs to 17 residues. Germline-derived CDR1 and CDR2 are SGHNT and YYREEE (reference sequence). V was cut by 0 bases and J by 2 bases, with 17 bases left in between. In DNA form, the CDR3 reads TGTGCCAGCAGCTTGGAAGGAGCCAGGGCGATTCAAGAGACCCAGTACTTC. Its protein is CASSLEGARAIQETQYF.

Remarks on this clonotype: Just one base apart from a much larger clone, this may be a read error. The chain employs TRBV7-6 and TRBJ2-5; D is possibly TRBD1 or TRBD2 (7 bases each). CDR1 is SGHVS, CDR2 FNYEAQ, per germline. CDR3 length equals 14 residues. CDR3 in amino acids: CASRGEGARENQYF. For the CDR3, the DNA is TGTGCCAGCAGGGGTGAGGGGGCGCGGGAGAACCAGTACTTC.